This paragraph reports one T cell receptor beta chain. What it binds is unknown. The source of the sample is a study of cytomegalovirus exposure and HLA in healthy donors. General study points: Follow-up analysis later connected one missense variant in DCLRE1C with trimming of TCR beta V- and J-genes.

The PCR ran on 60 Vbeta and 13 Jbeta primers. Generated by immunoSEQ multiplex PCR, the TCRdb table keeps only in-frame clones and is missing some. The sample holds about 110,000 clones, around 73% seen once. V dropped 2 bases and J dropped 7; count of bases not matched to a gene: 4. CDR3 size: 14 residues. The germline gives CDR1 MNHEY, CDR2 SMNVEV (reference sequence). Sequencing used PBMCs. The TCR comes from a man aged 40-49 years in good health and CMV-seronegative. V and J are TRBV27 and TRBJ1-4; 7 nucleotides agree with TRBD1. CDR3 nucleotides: TGTGCCAGCAGTTTAGTCCAGGGGGTTGAAAAACTGTTTTTT. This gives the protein CASSLVQGVEKLFF. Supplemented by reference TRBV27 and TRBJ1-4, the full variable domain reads EAQVTQNPRYLITVTGKKLTVTCSQNMNHEYMSWYRQDPGLGLRQIYYSMNVEVTDKGDVPEGYKVSRKEKRNFPLILESPSPNQTSLYFCASSLVQGVEKLFFGSGTQLSVL.